This T cell receptor beta chain was sequenced during a study of identical twins. This clonotype turned up a few times. Germline CDR1 SGHTA, CDR2 FQGNSA. The CDR3 is 18 amino acids. With 4 bases clipped from V and 4 bases from J, the junction kept 15 bases outside the gene matches. TCRdb itself ran the 5' RACE reads through MiXCR, one entry per CDR3 protein. The sample includes 1.5 million or so distinct CDR3 sequences, more than 30% seen only once; the top ten take approximately 0.29%. The sample taken for sequencing was cord blood. The chain has TRBV7-2 and TRBJ2-3; 9 positions agree with TRBD2. The TCR sequence derives from a newborn girl in good health. This chain's CDR3 is CASSSLALGLASADTQYF. CDR3 DNA: TGTGCCAGCAGCTCATTAGCTCTGGGACTAGCAAGTGCAGATACGCAGTATTTT.